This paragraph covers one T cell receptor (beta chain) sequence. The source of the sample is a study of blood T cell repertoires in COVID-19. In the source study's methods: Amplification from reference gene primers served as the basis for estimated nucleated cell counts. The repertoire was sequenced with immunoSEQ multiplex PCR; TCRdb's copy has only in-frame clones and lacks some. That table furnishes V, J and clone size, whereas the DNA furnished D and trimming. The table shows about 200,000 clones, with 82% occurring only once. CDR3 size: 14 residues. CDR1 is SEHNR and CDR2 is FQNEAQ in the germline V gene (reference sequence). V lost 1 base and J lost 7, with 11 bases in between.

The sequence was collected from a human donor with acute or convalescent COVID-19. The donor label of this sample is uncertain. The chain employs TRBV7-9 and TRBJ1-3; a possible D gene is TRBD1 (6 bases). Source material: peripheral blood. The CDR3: CASSLVQGANTIYF. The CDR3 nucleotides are TGTGCCAGCAGCTTAGTACAGGGCGCGAACACCATATATTTT.